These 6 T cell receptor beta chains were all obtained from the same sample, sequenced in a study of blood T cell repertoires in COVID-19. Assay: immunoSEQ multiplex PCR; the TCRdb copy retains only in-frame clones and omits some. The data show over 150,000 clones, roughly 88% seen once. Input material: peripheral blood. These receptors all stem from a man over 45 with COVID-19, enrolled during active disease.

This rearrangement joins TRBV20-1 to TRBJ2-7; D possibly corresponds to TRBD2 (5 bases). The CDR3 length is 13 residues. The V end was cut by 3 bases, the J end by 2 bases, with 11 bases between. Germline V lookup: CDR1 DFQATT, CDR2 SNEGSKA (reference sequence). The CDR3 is CSASLAGAYEQYF. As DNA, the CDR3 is TGCAGTGCTAGTCTTGCGGGCGCCTACGAGCAGTACTTC.

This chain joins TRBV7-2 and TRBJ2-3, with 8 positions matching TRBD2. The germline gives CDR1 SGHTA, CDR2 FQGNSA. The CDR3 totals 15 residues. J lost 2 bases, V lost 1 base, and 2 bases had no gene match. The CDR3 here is CASSLGSGATDTQYF. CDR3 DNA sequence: TGTGCCAGCAGCTTAGGTAGCGGGGCCACAGATACGCAGTATTTT.

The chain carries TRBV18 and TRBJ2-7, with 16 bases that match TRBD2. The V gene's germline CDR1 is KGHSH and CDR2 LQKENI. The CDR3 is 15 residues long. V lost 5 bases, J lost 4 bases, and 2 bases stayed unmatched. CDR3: CASSTGLAGGYEQYF. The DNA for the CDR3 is TGTGCCAGCTCAACGGGACTAGCGGGAGGGTACGAGCAGTACTTC.

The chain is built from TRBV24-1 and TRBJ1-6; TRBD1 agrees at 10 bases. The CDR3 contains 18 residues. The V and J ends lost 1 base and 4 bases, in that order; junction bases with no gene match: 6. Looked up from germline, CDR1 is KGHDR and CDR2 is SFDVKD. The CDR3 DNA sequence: TGTGCCACCAGTGATTTAGGCGGACAGGGGGAATATAATTCACCCCTCCACTTT. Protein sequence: CATSDLGGQGEYNSPLHF.

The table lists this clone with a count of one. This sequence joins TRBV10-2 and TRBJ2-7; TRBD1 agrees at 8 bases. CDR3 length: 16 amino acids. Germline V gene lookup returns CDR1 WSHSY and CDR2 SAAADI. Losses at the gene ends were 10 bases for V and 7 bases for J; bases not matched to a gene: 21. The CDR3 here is CATKEVGVAGGREQYF. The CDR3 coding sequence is TGCGCCACTAAGGAAGTGGGGGTGGCAGGGGGCCGGGAGCAGTACTTC.

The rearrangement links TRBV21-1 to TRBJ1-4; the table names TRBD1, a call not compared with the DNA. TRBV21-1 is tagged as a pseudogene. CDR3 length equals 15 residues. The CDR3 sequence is CASSRAQGPNEKLFF. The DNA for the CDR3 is TGTGCCAGCAGCAGAGCACAGGGACCTAATGAAAAACTGTTTTTT.